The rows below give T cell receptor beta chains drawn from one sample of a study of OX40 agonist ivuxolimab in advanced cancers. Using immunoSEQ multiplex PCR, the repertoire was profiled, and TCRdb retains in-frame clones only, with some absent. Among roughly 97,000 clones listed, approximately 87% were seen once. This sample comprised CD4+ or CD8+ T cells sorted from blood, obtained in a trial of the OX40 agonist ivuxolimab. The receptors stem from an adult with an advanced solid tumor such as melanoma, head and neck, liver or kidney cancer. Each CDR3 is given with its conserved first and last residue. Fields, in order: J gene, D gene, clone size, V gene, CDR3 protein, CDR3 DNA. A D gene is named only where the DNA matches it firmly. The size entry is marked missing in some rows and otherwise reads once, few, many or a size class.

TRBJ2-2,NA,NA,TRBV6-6,CASSYIGSTTGELFF,TGTGCCAGCAGTTACATAGGGTCGACGACCGGGGAGCTGTTTTTT
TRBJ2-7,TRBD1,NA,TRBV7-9,CASSSTTGTEYEQYF,TGTGCCAGCAGCTCTACGACCGGGACAGAATACGAGCAGTACTTC
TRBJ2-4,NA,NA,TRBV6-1,CASSESIGQLVKNIQYF,TGTGCCAGCAGTGAATCCATTGGGCAGTTGGTCAAAAACATTCAGTACTTC
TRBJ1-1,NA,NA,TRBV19,CASSIGQTYTEAFF,TGTGCCAGTAGTATTGGGCAGACCTACACTGAAGCTTTCTTT
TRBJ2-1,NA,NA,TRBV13,CASSLGLGNEQFF,TGTGCCAGCAGCTTAGGCCTTGGAAATGAGCAGTTCTTC
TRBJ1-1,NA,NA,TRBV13,CASTPPSNTEAFF,TGTGCCAGCACTCCGCCCTCGAACACTGAAGCTTTCTTT
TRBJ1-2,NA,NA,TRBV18,CASSPGGSVAGYTF,TGTGCCAGCTCACCAGGGGGCTCCGTCGCTGGCTACACCTTC
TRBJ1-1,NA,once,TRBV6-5,CASKDSDYEAFF,TGTGCCAGCAAGGACAGCGACTATGAAGCTTTCTTT
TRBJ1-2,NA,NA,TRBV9,CASSVAPTEGYGYTF,TGTGCCAGCAGCGTAGCCCCGACAGAGGGGTACGGCTACACCTTC
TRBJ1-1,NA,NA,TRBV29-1,CSVVSTEAFF,TGCAGCGTTGTAAGCACTGAAGCTTTCTTT
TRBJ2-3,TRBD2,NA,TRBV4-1,CASSLASSGGALNTQYF,TGCGCCAGCAGCCTCGCGAGTAGCGGGGGGGCCTTAAATACGCAGTATTTT
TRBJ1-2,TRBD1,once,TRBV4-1,CASSQDGTVYGYTF,TGCGCCAGCAGCCAAGATGGGACAGTATATGGCTACACCTTC
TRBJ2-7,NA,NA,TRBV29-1,CSVVKGSLGEQYF,TGCAGCGTTGTCAAAGGGAGTTTAGGCGAGCAGTACTTC
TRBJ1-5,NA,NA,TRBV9,CASSLDGTGNQPQHF,TGTGCCAGCTCTCTAGACGGTACGGGAAATCAGCCCCAGCATTTT
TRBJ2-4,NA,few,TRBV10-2,CASRSFEAAKNIQYF,TGCGCCAGCAGATCCTTTGAAGCAGCCAAAAACATTCAGTACTTC
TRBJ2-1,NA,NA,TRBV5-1,CASRPTGGPYNEQFF,TGCGCCAGCAGACCCACGGGGGGCCCCTACAATGAGCAGTTCTTC
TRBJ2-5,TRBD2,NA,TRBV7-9,CASSSTSGLQGETQYF,TGTGCCAGCAGCTCGACTAGCGGCCTACAAGGGGAGACCCAGTACTTC
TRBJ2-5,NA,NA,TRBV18,CASSPQEGEQETQYF,TGTGCCAGCTCTCCCCAGGAGGGAGAACAAGAGACCCAGTACTTC
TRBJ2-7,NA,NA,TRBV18,CASSPPARREDEQYF,TGTGCCAGCTCACCACCAGCGAGGAGAGAGGACGAGCAGTACTTC
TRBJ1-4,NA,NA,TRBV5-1,CASSLWGDLNEKLFF,TGCGCCAGCAGCTTGTGGGGGGACCTGAATGAAAAACTGTTTTTT
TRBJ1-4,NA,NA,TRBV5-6,CASSLRSRGGNVEKLFF,TGTGCCAGCAGCTTAAGGTCTCGGGGAGGGAATGTTGAAAAACTGTTTTTT
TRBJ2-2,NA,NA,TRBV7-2,CASSLRVTGELFF,TGTGCCAGCAGCCTCAGGGTGACCGGGGAGCTGTTTTTT
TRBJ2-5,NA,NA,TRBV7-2,CASSLSRTYQETQYF,TGTGCCAGCAGCTTAAGTCGGACTTACCAAGAGACCCAGTACTTC
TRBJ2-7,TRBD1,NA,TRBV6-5,CASSYAGGYEQYF,TGTGCCAGCAGTTACGCAGGGGGCTACGAGCAGTACTTC
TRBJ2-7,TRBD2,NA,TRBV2,CASRKTSSDHEQYF,TGTGCCAGCAGAAAGACTAGCTCGGACCACGAGCAGTACTTC
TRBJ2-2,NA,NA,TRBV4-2,CASSQEGAETGELFF,TGTGCCAGCAGCCAAGAAGGGGCTGAAACCGGGGAGCTGTTTTTT
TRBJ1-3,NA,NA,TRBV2,CASSEMGMRGNTIYF,TGTGCCAGCAGTGAAATGGGGATGCGGGGAAACACCATATATTTT
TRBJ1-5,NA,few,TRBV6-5,CASSYQIVGQPQHF,TGTGCCAGCAGTTACCAGATTGTAGGACAGCCCCAGCATTTT
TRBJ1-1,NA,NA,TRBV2,CAEQGNTEAFF,TGTGCAGAACAGGGGAACACTGAAGCTTTCTTT
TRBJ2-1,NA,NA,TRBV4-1,CASNPKWDTTYNEQFF,TGCGCCAGCAACCCTAAATGGGATACAACCTACAATGAGCAGTTCTTC
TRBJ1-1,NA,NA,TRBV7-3,CASSLNVGQNTEAFF,TGTGCCAGCAGCTTAAACGTCGGACAGAACACTGAAGCTTTCTTT
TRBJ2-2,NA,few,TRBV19,CASSSGAVNTGELFF,TGTGCCAGTAGTAGTGGGGCTGTGAACACCGGGGAGCTGTTTTTT
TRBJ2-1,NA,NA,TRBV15,CATSRLSYNEQFF,TGTGCCACCAGCAGACTGAGTTACAATGAGCAGTTCTTC
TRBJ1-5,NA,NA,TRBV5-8,CASTLRGPEWAIRQPQHF,TGTGCCAGCACCCTAAGGGGACCCGAATGGGCAATCCGTCAGCCCCAGCATTTT
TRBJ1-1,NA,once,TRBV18,CASSLTGPPKVLGTEAFF,TGTGCCAGCTCACTTACTGGCCCCCCCAAGGTTCTCGGAACTGAAGCTTTCTTT
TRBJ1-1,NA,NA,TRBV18,CASSPQGNTEAFF,TGTGCCAGCTCACCTCAGGGGAACACTGAAGCTTTCTTT
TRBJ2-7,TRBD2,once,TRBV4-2,CASSQAASGTYEQYF,TGTGCCAGCAGCCAAGCCGCTAGCGGGACCTACGAGCAGTACTTC
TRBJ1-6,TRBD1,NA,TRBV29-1,CSVRQGSDSPLHF,TGCAGCGTGAGACAGGGATCGGATTCACCCCTCCACTTT
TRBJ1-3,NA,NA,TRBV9,CASSVSEGIRNTIYF,TGTGCCAGCAGCGTGAGTGAGGGGATCAGAAACACCATATATTTT
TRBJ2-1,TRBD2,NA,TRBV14,CASSFPSGGLNEQFF,TGTGCCAGCAGTTTCCCTAGCGGAGGCCTCAATGAGCAGTTCTTC
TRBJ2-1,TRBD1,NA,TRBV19,CASSITGGHDEQFF,TGTGCCAGTAGTATCACAGGGGGCCACGATGAGCAGTTCTTC
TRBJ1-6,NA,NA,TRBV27,CASSLGVNNSPLHF,TGTGCCAGCAGCTTAGGGGTAAATAATTCACCCCTCCACTTT